This T cell receptor beta chain comes out of a study of cytomegalovirus exposure and HLA in healthy donors. It was with 60 Vbeta and 13 Jbeta primers that the PCR ran. Data came from immunoSEQ multiplex PCR; TCRdb stores just in-frame clones and leaves some out. The repertoire includes approximately 260,000 clones, around 90% of them detected once, and about 1.7% sits in the top ten. As for this clone: The identical CDR3 is also encoded by other nucleotide sequences in the sample.

V dropped 5 bases and J dropped 1 base, with 8 bases sitting between them. The CDR3 covers 13 residues. Germline CDR1 SGHAT, CDR2 FQNNGV. The chain has TRBV11-2 and TRBJ1-1, with TRBD1 as a possible D gene (6 bases). The TCR comes from a girl aged 2 to 10 in good health and CMV-seronegative. Sequencing was done on a sample of PBMCs. The CDR3 DNA reads as TGTGCCAGCAGCCTGACAGGGAACACTGAAGCTTTCTTT. This gives the protein CASSLTGNTEAFF. The whole variable domain, filled in from reference TRBV11-2 and TRBJ1-1, reads EAGVAQSPRYKIIEKRQSVAFWCNPISGHATLYWYQQILGQGPKLLIQFQNNGVVDDSQLPKDRFSAERLKGVDSTLKIQPAKLEDSAVYLCASSLTGNTEAFFGQGTRLTVV.